The 30 T cell receptor beta chains in this list originate from one sample, sequenced in a study of shared clonotypes between healthy human individuals. TCRdb keeps only in-frame clones here, not all; method: immunoSEQ multiplex PCR. The table lists around 2.1 million clones, approximately 96% of them singletons. The specimen sequenced was naive CD4+ T cells sorted from blood. Subset meaning: CD45RA+ positively selected. The receptors stem from a man younger than 35 in good health.

This clone was seen a single time. The chain joins TRBV2 to TRBJ1-1; 9 bases map to TRBD1. The V gene end was trimmed by 4 bases and the J gene end by 3 bases; junction bases not matched to a gene: 3. The CDR3 contains 14 residues. Per the germline V gene, CDR1 is SNHLY and CDR2 is FYNNEI. CDR3 sequence reads: CASSVQGAYTEAFF. The CDR3 DNA sequence: TGTGCCAGCAGTGTACAGGGGGCCTACACTGAAGCTTTCTTT. Full variable domain (outside the CDR3, taken from reference TRBV2 and TRBJ1-1): EPEVTQTPSHQVTQMGQEVILRCVPISNHLYFYWYRQILGQKVEFLVSFYNNEISEKSEIFDDQFSVERPDGSNFTLKIRSTKLEDSAMYFCASSVQGAYTEAFFGQGTRLTVV.

For this clone: Distinct nucleotide sequences in the sample also encode this CDR3. The chain joins TRBV6-5 to TRBJ2-7, with 13 bases that match TRBD2. The CDR3 is 14 residues long. Germline CDR1 reads MNHEY; CDR2 reads SVGAGI. After removal of 6 bases from V and 3 bases from J, the junction contained 2 bases not matched to a gene. The DNA for the CDR3 is TGTGCCAGCAGGGGACTAGCGGGAAGCTACGAGCAGTACTTC. This codes for CASRGLAGSYEQYF.

This clone was observed a single time. The V call is TRBV4-3, the J call TRBJ2-7, with TRBD1 as a possible D gene (7 bases). The germline CDR1 and CDR2 sequences are LGHNA and YSLEER. The germline V and J ends were trimmed by 4 bases and 4 bases, with 14 bases remaining between them. The CDR3 contains 14 residues. CDR3 DNA: TGCGCCAGCAGCCGGCGGGCAGGGGGGTACGAGCAGTACTTC. It encodes CASSRRAGGYEQYF.

The V gene is TRBV29-1, the J gene TRBJ2-1; 9 bases agree with TRBD1. The CDR3 has 15 residues. Germline-derived CDR1 and CDR2 are SQVTM and ANQGSEA. V lost 6 bases, J lost 0 bases, and 6 bases stayed unmatched. This CDR3 is CSVSGQGHSYNEQFF. CDR3 in DNA: TGCAGCGTCTCCGGACAGGGGCACTCCTACAATGAGCAGTTCTTC.

The V call is TRBV2, the J call TRBJ2-1, with TRBD1 matching over 8 bases. Germline V gene data show CDR1 as SNHLY and CDR2 as FYNNEI. V gave up 6 bases and J gave up 7 bases; unmatched junction bases: 11. The CDR3 spans 15 residues. CDR3 loop: CASRMGTGQWNEQFF. The CDR3 DNA is TGTGCCAGCAGGATGGGGACAGGTCAATGGAATGAGCAGTTCTTC.

The rearrangement links TRBV19 to TRBJ1-2, with D perhaps matching TRBD1 (5 bases). Germline values: CDR1 LNHDA, CDR2 SQIVND (reference sequence). Trimming cost V 2 bases and J 3 bases, with 10 bases left between them. The CDR3 has 14 amino acids. In DNA, the CDR3 is TGTGCCAGTAGTATACAGGGCCTTTACTATGGCTACACCTTC. Residues: CASSIQGLYYGYTF.

The chain joins TRBV27 to TRBJ1-6; tentatively, D is TRBD1 (6 bases). Germline V CDR1 and CDR2: MNHEY, SMNVEV (reference sequence). This CDR3 comprises 13 residues. V dropped 8 bases and J dropped 4 bases, with 9 bases sitting between them. CDR3 DNA sequence: TGTGCCAGCCACGGACAGTATAATTCACCCCTCCACTTT. Translated, it gives CASHGQYNSPLHF.

This sequence joins TRBV4-1 and TRBJ2-7; D may match TRBD1 or TRBD2 (6 bases each). Germline V gene lookup returns CDR1 MGHRA and CDR2 YSYEKL. V was shortened by 1 base and J by 3 bases, with 16 bases between the two germline ends. The CDR3 loop spans 16 amino acids. Written as DNA, the CDR3 is TGCGCCAGCAGCCAAGCCGGGGGCCCCGGCGTCTACGAGCAGTACTTC. Protein: CASSQAGGPGVYEQYF.

The J gene is TRBJ1-2, the V gene TRBV30, with D hard to call. Germline CDR1 GTSNPN, CDR2 SVGIG (reference sequence). V was pared by 3 bases and J by 1 base, with 12 bases between. The CDR3 runs 14 residues. The CDR3 loop reads CAWRPSVHNYGYTF. The CDR3 DNA follows: TGTGCCTGGAGGCCCTCCGTCCATAACTATGGCTACACCTTC.

The genes are TRBV6-5 and TRBJ1-5; possibly TRBD1 for D (6 bases). Between the trimmed V and J ends, which lost 2 bases and 4 bases, there was a span of 9 bases. Germline-derived CDR1 and CDR2 are MNHEY and SVGAGI. The CDR3 has 14 amino acids. The CDR3 loop is CASSYRQENQPQHF. The CDR3 DNA reads TGTGCCAGCAGTTACCGACAGGAGAATCAGCCCCAGCATTTT.

About this clone itself: Other DNA sequences within the sample encode an identical CDR3. Here the CDR3 reads CASSVGGGTDTQYF. The CDR3 nucleotides are TGTGCCAGCAGTGTAGGTGGGGGCACAGATACGCAGTATTTT. V usage is TRBV6-1 and J usage is TRBJ2-3; the D is unclear. The germline V and J ends were trimmed by 4 bases and 1 base, with 9 bases remaining between them. The CDR3 extends over 14 amino acids. Germline V lookup: CDR1 MNHNS, CDR2 SASEGT.

The V call is TRBV19, the J call TRBJ1-6; D is ambiguous. There are 14 residues in the CDR3. From germline, CDR1 is LNHDA and CDR2 SQIVND (reference sequence). Trimming cost V 3 bases and J 5 bases, with 8 bases left between them. CDR3 coding DNA: TGTGCCAGTAGTATGGAGGGAGATAATTCACCCCTCCACTTT. Its protein is CASSMEGDNSPLHF. The full variable domain, in which reference TRBV19 and TRBJ1-6 provide the parts outside the CDR3, is DGGITQSPKYLFRKEGQNVTLSCEQNLNHDAMYWYRQDPGQGLRLIYYSQIVNDFQKGDIAEGYSVSREKKESFPLTVTSAQKNPTAFYLCASSMEGDNSPLHFGNGTRLTVT.

Remarks on this clone: The sample carries other DNA sequences with the same CDR3. This chain uses TRBV6-5 with TRBJ2-7; 11 nucleotides match TRBD1. Germline V lookup: CDR1 MNHEY, CDR2 SVGAGI. CDR3 length: 15 amino acids. V lost 6 bases and J lost 2; bases outside the gene matches: 6. CDR3 coding DNA: TGTGCCAGCAGCTCACCGGGACAGGGGGCCTACGAGCAGTACTTC. As protein: CASSSPGQGAYEQYF.

The V and J genes are TRBV5-1 and TRBJ2-7, with D maybe TRBD2 (7 bases). The CDR3 loop spans 16 amino acids. In germline, CDR1 is SGHRS, CDR2 YFSETQ. The V end lost 4 bases, the J end lost 5 bases, and 22 bases lay between the germline ends. CDR3 loop: CASSRDGGPTVNEQYF. The CDR3 region has the DNA TGCGCCAGCAGCCGTGACGGGGGGCCGACTGTAAACGAGCAGTACTTC. Together with reference TRBV5-1 and TRBJ2-7, the CDR3 gives the full variable domain: KAGVTQTPRYLIKTRGQQVTLSCSPISGHRSVSWYQQTPGQGLQFLFEYFSETQRNKGNFPGRFSGRQFSNSRSEMNVSTLELGDSALYLCASSRDGGPTVNEQYFGPGTRLTVT.

V usage is TRBV5-8 and J usage is TRBJ1-6; 8 nucleotides match TRBD1. This CDR3 contains 17 residues. Germline-derived CDR1 and CDR2 are SGHTS and YDEGEE. The ends lost 4 bases at V and 7 bases at J; junction bases unmatched: 13. CDR3 DNA sequence: TGTGCCAGCAGCCGACTCCAGGGGGCAAAGGGGAATTCACCCCTCCACTTT. The encoded protein is CASSRLQGAKGNSPLHF.

The chain couples TRBV9 to TRBJ1-4; D unresolved. Per the germline V gene, CDR1 is SGDLS and CDR2 is YYNGEE. Deletions cut 4 bases from V and 0 bases from J, with 19 bases between. This CDR3 spans 18 amino acids. CDR3 DNA sequence: TGTGCCAGCAGCCCAACACTTGACCCGACCGCAACTAATGAAAAACTGTTTTTT. Its translation is CASSPTLDPTATNEKLFF.

This clone was picked up one time. V usage is TRBV27 and J usage is TRBJ1-2; tentatively, D is TRBD1 (5 bases). In germline, CDR1 is MNHEY, CDR2 SMNVEV (reference sequence). The V gene lost 5 bases and the J gene lost 8 bases, with 18 bases spanning the gap. This CDR3 contains 14 residues. CDR3 in amino acids: CASSLQRSRGGYTF. CDR3 nucleotides: TGTGCCAGCAGTCTCCAACGGAGCCGGGGGGGCTACACCTTC.

This clone was seen a handful of times. The chain carries TRBV5-1 and TRBJ1-2; D remains unclear. CDR1 and CDR2 (germline): SGHRS, YFSETQ. With 1 base removed from V and 5 bases from J, the gap between germline ends came to 6 bases. The CDR3 extends over 12 amino acids. Here the CDR3 reads CASSLWGYGYTF. The DNA for the CDR3 is TGCGCCAGCAGCTTGTGGGGATATGGCTACACCTTC.

The V call is TRBV27, the J call TRBJ2-7, with D perhaps TRBD1 (6 bases). CDR3 size: 16 residues. Germline CDR1 and CDR2: MNHEY and SMNVEV (reference sequence). The germline V and J ends were trimmed by 6 bases and 0 bases, with 18 bases remaining between them. DNA of the CDR3: TGTGCCAGCAGATCGTTCGACAGGCAGTACTCCTACGAGCAGTACTTC. Its protein product is CASRSFDRQYSYEQYF.

This clone showed up just once. This rearrangement joins TRBV7-9 to TRBJ1-2; D perhaps matches TRBD1 (6 bases). CDR1 and CDR2 (germline): SEHNR, FQNEAQ (reference sequence). V was cut by 0 bases and J by 6 bases, with 14 bases left in between. The CDR3 has 15 amino acids. CDR3 in amino acids: CASSLAEARGHGYTF. The CDR3 bases are TGTGCCAGCAGCTTAGCGGAGGCCAGGGGTCATGGCTACACCTTC. The whole variable domain, remainder taken from reference TRBV7-9 and TRBJ1-2, is DTGVSQNPRHKITKRGQNVTFRCDPISEHNRLYWYRQTLGQGPEFLTYFQNEAQLEKSRLLSDRFSAERPKGSFSTLEIQRTEQGDSAMYLCASSLAEARGHGYTFGSGTRLTVV.

J is TRBJ2-7 and V is TRBV18, with 12 bases that match TRBD1. This CDR3 contains 14 residues. CDR1 KGHSH and CDR2 LQKENI come from the germline V gene. Trimming cost V 4 bases and J 7 bases; bases outside gene matches: 5. The CDR3 DNA reads as TGTGCCAGCTCACAGGGACAGGGGGCTGGGGAGCAGTACTTC. Its translation: CASSQGQGAGEQYF.

This clone showed up just once. The chain carries TRBV10-1 and TRBJ2-2, with 9 bases fitting TRBD1. With 3 bases clipped from V and 4 bases from J, the junction kept 3 bases outside the gene matches. The germline V gene encodes CDR1 WNHNN and CDR2 SYGVQD (reference sequence). This CDR3 has 15 amino acids. The CDR3 coding sequence is TGCGCCAGCAGTGACGGGACAGGGACCACCGGGGAGCTGTTTTTT. It specifies CASSDGTGTTGELFF.

The chain is built from TRBV30 and TRBJ1-3; 7 nucleotides align to TRBD1. This CDR3 region has 16 residues. From germline, CDR1 is GTSNPN and CDR2 SVGIG (reference sequence). The ends lost 0 bases at V and 2 bases at J; junction bases unmatched: 7. The CDR3 spells CAWSVPTGSTGNTIYF. The CDR3 nucleotides are TGTGCCTGGAGTGTACCGACAGGGAGTACTGGAAACACCATATATTTT.

The chain carries TRBV6-5 and TRBJ2-7, with D possibly matching TRBD2 (5 bases). Germline V gives CDR1 MNHEY, CDR2 SVGAGI. The CDR3 runs 11 residues. Trimming took off 7 bases at V and 6 bases at J, with 10 bases between the two ends. Written as DNA, the CDR3 is TGTGCCAGCAAGAGGAGCGGCGAGCAGTACTTC. Its protein product is CASKRSGEQYF.

V usage is TRBV12-2 and J usage is TRBJ2-1; the D segment call TRBD1 is taken from the table without a DNA check. TRBV12-2 has pseudogene status. The CDR3 is 15 amino acids. CDR3: CASRLDGTGTGEQFF. The CDR3 DNA reads TGTGCAAGTCGCTTGGACGGGACAGGGACAGGGGAGCAGTTCTTC.

The chain couples TRBV18 to TRBJ2-7, with D perhaps matching TRBD2 (5 bases). This CDR3 spans 17 amino acids. Per germline, CDR1 KGHSH and CDR2 LQKENI. Trimming stripped 0 bases from V and 4 bases from J, with 19 bases between. The CDR3 nucleotides read TGTGCCAGCTCACCACCGAATTCCGCCAGCGGATCATACGAGCAGTACTTC. Its translation: CASSPPNSASGSYEQYF.

The V and J genes are TRBV7-2 and TRBJ1-5; D is unclear. This CDR3 has 17 amino acids. Trimming shortened V by 1 base and J by 10 bases, and 23 bases separated the two germline ends. Germline V gene sequence: CDR1 SGHTA, CDR2 FQGNSA. CDR3 sequence reads: CASSLGPLTVSIGPQHF. CDR3 DNA: TGTGCCAGCAGCTTAGGGCCCTTGACTGTGTCCATCGGACCCCAGCATTTT.

Comments on this clone: This CDR3 is also generated by other DNA sequences in the sample. J is TRBJ2-7 and V is TRBV18; 10 bases map to TRBD1. The CDR3 totals 14 residues. With 2 bases clipped from V and 4 bases from J, the junction kept 2 bases outside the gene matches. From germline, CDR1 is KGHSH and CDR2 LQKENI. CDR3 amino acids: CASSPGTGAYEQYF. In DNA form, the CDR3 reads TGTGCCAGCTCACCAGGGACAGGGGCTTACGAGCAGTACTTC.

This clone was seen a single time. The gene calls are TRBV25-1 and TRBJ1-6; D uncertain. Between the trimmed V and J ends, which lost 5 bases and 5 bases, there was a span of 10 bases. Germline CDR1 is MGHDK and CDR2 is SYGVNS. This CDR3 has 14 amino acids. Here the CDR3 reads CASSLTGNNSPLHF. The CDR3 coding sequence is TGTGCCAGCAGTCTAACGGGGAATAATTCACCCCTCCACTTT.

This chain links TRBV5-1 with TRBJ2-3, with TRBD2 as a possible D gene (6 bases). Per germline, CDR1 SGHRS and CDR2 YFSETQ. CDR3 length equals 16 residues. The germline V and J ends were trimmed by 4 bases and 5 bases, with 20 bases remaining between them. The CDR3 DNA reads TGCGCCAGCAGCACGGGACTGGCGGCCCTAGGAGATACGCAGTATTTT. Its protein product is CASSTGLAALGDTQYF.